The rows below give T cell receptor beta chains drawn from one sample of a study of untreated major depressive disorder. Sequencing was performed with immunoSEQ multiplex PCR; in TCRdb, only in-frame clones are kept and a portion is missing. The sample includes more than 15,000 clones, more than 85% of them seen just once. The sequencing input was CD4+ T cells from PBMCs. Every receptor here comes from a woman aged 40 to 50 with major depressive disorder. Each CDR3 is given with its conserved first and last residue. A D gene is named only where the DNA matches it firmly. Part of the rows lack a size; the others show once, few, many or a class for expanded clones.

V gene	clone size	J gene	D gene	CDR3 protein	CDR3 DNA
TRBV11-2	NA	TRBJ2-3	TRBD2	CASSLDRSGSTDTQYF	TGTGCCAGCAGCTTAGATCGTAGCGGGAGTACAGATACGCAGTATTTT
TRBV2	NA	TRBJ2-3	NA	CASMTRPTDTQYF	TGTGCCAGCATGACTCGCCCCACAGATACGCAGTATTTT
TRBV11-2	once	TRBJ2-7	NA	CASSSLRVGRALEQYF	TGTGCCAGCAGCTCCCTGAGAGTAGGAAGGGCTCTCGAGCAGTACTTC
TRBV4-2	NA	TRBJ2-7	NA	CASSQAFRPAEQYF	TGTGCCAGCAGCCAAGCCTTTAGGCCGGCCGAGCAGTACTTC
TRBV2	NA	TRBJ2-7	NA	CASTAGLSSYEQYF	TGTGCCAGCACTGCGGGACTTAGCTCCTACGAGCAGTACTTC
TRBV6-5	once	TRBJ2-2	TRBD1	CASSKTGDTGELFF	TGTGCCAGCAGTAAAACAGGGGACACCGGGGAGCTGTTTTTT
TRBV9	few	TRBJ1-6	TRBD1	CASSPSPGQLSPLHF	TGTGCCAGCTCACCGTCCCCGGGACAGTTGTCACCCCTCCACTTT
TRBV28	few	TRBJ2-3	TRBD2	CASSSPFRTSGDTDTQYF	TGTGCCAGCAGTTCGCCATTCAGGACTAGCGGAGACACAGATACGCAGTATTTT
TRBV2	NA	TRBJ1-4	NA	CASSVRGTNEKLFF	TGTGCCAGCAGTGTCAGGGGCACTAATGAAAAACTGTTTTTT
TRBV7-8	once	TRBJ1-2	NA	CASSLREGANYGYTF	TGTGCCAGCAGCCTTAGAGAGGGTGCTAACTATGGCTACACCTTC
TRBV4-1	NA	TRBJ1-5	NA	CASSQARDSNQPQHF	TGCGCCAGCAGCCAAGCTCGGGACAGCAATCAGCCCCAGCATTTT
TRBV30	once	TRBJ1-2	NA	CAWSSPTPRGPQF	TGTGCCTGGAGTTCCCCGACCCCACGGGGCCCCCAATTC
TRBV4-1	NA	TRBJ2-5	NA	CASSQGDGVQETQYF	TGCGCCAGCAGCCAAGGGGACGGCGTCCAAGAGACCCAGTACTTC
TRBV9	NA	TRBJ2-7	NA	CASSVSPDGAYEQYF	TGTGCCAGCAGCGTCAGCCCGGACGGGGCCTACGAGCAGTACTTC
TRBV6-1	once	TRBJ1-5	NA	CASSDAGQPQHF	TGTGCCAGCAGTGATGCGGGCCAGCCCCAGCATTTT
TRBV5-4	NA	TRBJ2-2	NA	CASSPSGIRSSGELFF	TGTGCCAGCAGCCCGTCCGGGATTAGATCCTCCGGGGAGCTGTTTTTT
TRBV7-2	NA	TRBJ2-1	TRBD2	CASSPGLHNEQFF	TGTGCCAGCAGCCCGGGACTACACAATGAGCAGTTCTTC
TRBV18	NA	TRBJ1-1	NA	CASSPTFVQNTEAFF	TGTGCCAGCTCACCTACCTTTGTACAGAACACTGAAGCTTTCTTT
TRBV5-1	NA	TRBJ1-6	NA	CASSVREWNSPLHF	TGCGCCAGCAGCGTCAGAGAGTGGAATTCACCCCTCCACTTT
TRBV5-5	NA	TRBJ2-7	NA	CASSLASGEYEQYF	TGTGCCAGCAGCTTGGCATCAGGGGAATACGAGCAGTACTTC
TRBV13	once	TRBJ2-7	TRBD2	CASSFSAGSYEQYF	TGTGCCAGCAGCTTCTCAGCGGGGAGCTACGAGCAGTACTTC
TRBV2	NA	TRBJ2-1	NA	CARRVTGNHEQFF	TGTGCCAGGAGGGTGACAGGCAACCATGAGCAGTTCTTC
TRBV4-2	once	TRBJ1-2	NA	CASSPPWSSDYGYTF	TGTGCCAGCAGCCCCCCGTGGTCATCGGACTATGGCTACACCTTC
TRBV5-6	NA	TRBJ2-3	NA	CASSREQPYTDTQYF	TGTGCCAGCAGCCGGGAGCAACCTTACACAGATACGCAGTATTTT
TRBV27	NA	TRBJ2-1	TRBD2	CASSSTGLAGGTLYNEQFF	TGTGCCAGCAGTTCCACGGGACTAGCGGGGGGGACCCTTTACAATGAGCAGTTCTTC
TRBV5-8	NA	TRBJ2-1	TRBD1	CASSSGQGPSYNEQFF	TGTGCCAGCAGCTCGGGACAGGGTCCATCCTACAATGAGCAGTTCTTC
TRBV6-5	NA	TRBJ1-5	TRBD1	CASSTHRGNQPQHF	TGTGCCAGCAGTACGCACAGGGGGAACCAGCCCCAGCATTTT
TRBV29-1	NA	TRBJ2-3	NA	CSVSYGGTSTDTQYF	TGCAGCGTTTCTTATGGGGGCACTAGCACAGATACGCAGTATTTT
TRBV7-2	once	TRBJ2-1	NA	CASSLASGNNEQFF	TGTGCCAGCAGCTTAGCGAGTGGTAACAATGAGCAGTTCTTC
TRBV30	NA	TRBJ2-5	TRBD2	CAWRGGGGRETQYF	TGTGCCTGGAGGGGCGGGGGGGGCAGGGAGACCCAGTACTTC
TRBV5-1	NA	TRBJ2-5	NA	CASSLGQTQETQYF	TGCGCCAGCAGCTTGGGACAGACACAAGAGACCCAGTACTTC
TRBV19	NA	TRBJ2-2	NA	CASSPLGAYTGELFF	TGTGCCAGTAGTCCCTTGGGAGCGTACACCGGGGAGCTGTTTTTT
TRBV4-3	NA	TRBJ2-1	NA	CASSPDWNEQFF	TGCGCCAGCAGCCCAGACTGGAATGAGCAGTTCTTC
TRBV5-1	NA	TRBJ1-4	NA	CASSLAGVGVEKLFF	TGCGCCAGCAGCTTGGCCGGGGTCGGTGTTGAAAAACTGTTTTTT
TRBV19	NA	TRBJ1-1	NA	CASSIRNTEAFF	TGTGCCAGTAGTATCAGGAACACTGAAGCTTTCTTT
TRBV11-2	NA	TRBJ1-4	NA	CASSLSGEEKLFF	TGTGCCAGCAGCTTATCGGGGGAGGAAAAACTGTTTTTT
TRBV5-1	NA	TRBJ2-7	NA	CASSLEAEVYEQYF	TGCGCCAGCAGCTTGGAGGCAGAGGTCTACGAGCAGTACTTC
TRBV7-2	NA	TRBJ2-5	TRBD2	CASSSRLAGGLQETQYF	TGTGCCAGCAGCTCACGCTTAGCGGGAGGTCTCCAAGAGACCCAGTACTTC
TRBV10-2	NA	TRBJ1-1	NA	CASRRLDTEAFF	TGCGCCAGCAGGCGATTGGACACTGAAGCTTTCTTT
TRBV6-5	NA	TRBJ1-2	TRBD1	CASSFGQGHYGYTF	TGTGCCAGCAGTTTCGGACAGGGACACTATGGCTACACCTTC
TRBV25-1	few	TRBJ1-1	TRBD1	CASSPWDRGEAFF	TGTGCCAGCAGTCCCTGGGACAGGGGGGAAGCTTTCTTT
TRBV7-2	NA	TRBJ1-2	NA	CASSFAGVGNYGYTF	TGTGCCAGCAGCTTTGCTGGGGTGGGTAACTATGGCTACACCTTC
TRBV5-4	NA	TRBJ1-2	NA	CASSLFLGVNYGYTF	TGTGCCAGCAGCTTGTTCCTTGGAGTCAACTATGGCTACACCTTC
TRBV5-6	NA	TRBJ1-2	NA	CASSIKTRSGFTGYTF	TGTGCCAGCAGCATTAAAACTAGATCAGGGTTCACTGGCTACACCTTC
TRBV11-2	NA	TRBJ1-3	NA	CASSLDLYAVSGNTIYF	TGTGCCAGCAGCTTAGATCTCTACGCTGTCTCTGGAAACACCATATATTTT